Here is one TCR beta chain with its context. The authors' processing: Amplification of reference gene primers was used by the study to estimate nucleated cell counts. Profiling relied on immunoSEQ multiplex PCR, and the TCRdb table lists in-frame clones only, not all of them. V and J calls and clone size are copied from that table; D and trimming were computed from the DNA. The top ten hold roughly two fifths of the sample, which has 140,000 to 150,000 clones, 75% to 90% seen once. The sample belongs to a study of blood T cell repertoires in COVID-19. About the study: Acute and convalescent COVID-19 specimens originated in the United States, Italy and Spain. Nucleic acid was either cDNA or gDNA, and it came from T cells, B-cell-depleted T cells, or PBMCs.

The source of this sequence is a human donor in a cohort sampled during active COVID-19. The specimen sequenced was peripheral blood.

DNA for the CDR3: TGTGCCAGCAGCCGGACTAGCGGGAGGGCCGAGGAGCAGTTCTTC. It translates to CASSRTSGRAEEQFF. This chain connects TRBV5-4 to TRBJ2-1, with TRBD2 matching 15 bases. This CDR3 has 15 residues. CDR1 and CDR2 from the germline V gene are SGHNT and YYREEE (reference sequence). With 4 bases clipped from V and 10 bases from J, the junction kept 6 bases outside the gene matches. Together with reference TRBV5-4 and TRBJ2-1, the CDR3 gives the full variable domain: ETGVTQSPTHLIKTRGQQVTLRCSSQSGHNTVSWYQQALGQGPQFIFQYYREEENGRGNFPPRFSGLQFPNYSSELNVNALELDDSALYLCASSRTSGRAEEQFFGPGTRLTVL.